This entry lists 29 T cell receptor beta chains sequenced from one sample in a study of cytomegalovirus exposure and HLA in healthy donors (dated by TCRdb to 2016 to 2017). The library came from the immunoSEQ multiplex PCR assay. For the multiplex PCR, a mixture combining 60 forward primers for TCR Vbeta segments and 13 reverse primers for TCR Jbeta segments was used. TCRdb obtained this table from immuneACCESS and retained in-frame rearrangements with V and J assigned. These tables miss some clones; where compared with another copy, unresolved V genes account for less than half of the shortfall, and the remainder is unexplained. Counted in this sample were around 150,000 clones; 70% to 90% of them appeared once. The top ten clones comprise 2% to 2.5% of the sample. Material: PBMCs. Source of these receptors: a young man in good health and CMV-seropositive.

In its sample, this clone was seen once. The chain couples TRBV21-1 to TRBJ2-7; the table assigns TRBD2, which was not confirmed against the DNA. TRBV21-1 is listed as a pseudogene. The CDR3 is made up of 13 amino acids. The CDR3: CASTHRDCGEQYF. The CDR3 DNA reads as TGTGCCAGCACCCACCGGGACTGCGGAGAGCAGTACTTC.

The chain employs TRBV30 and TRBJ2-2; 7 positions match TRBD1. The J segment lost 4 bases and the V segment lost 3 bases, leaving 8 bases of the junction unmatched. The V gene's germline CDR1 is GTSNPN and CDR2 SVGIG (reference sequence). CDR3 length: 15 residues. The CDR3 region is CAWRQGQAGTGELFF. The CDR3 coding sequence is TGTGCCTGGAGACAAGGACAGGCCGGCACCGGGGAGCTGTTTTTT.

The chain is built from TRBV19 and TRBJ2-5, with D hard to call. This CDR3 comprises 14 residues. Trimming removed 6 bases from V and 2 bases from J, with 13 bases in between. Germline CDR1 LNHDA, CDR2 SQIVND (reference sequence). Here the CDR3 DNA reads TGTGCCAGTAGGAAGCATCTTGCTCAAGAGACCCAGTACTTC. Translation: CASRKHLAQETQYF.

The rearrangement uses TRBV6-1 and TRBJ2-3, with TRBD1 matching 7 bases. J lost 6 bases, V lost 2 bases, and 2 bases had no gene match. The CDR3 contains 13 residues. CDR1 MNHNS and CDR2 SASEGT come from the germline V gene. CDR3 coding DNA: TGTGCCAGCAGTGAAACACAGGGGGATACGCAGTATTTT. As protein: CASSETQGDTQYF.

The CDR3 loop reads CASSIGTGATYEQYF. In DNA form, the CDR3 reads TGTGCCAGCAGCATTGGGACAGGAGCGACCTACGAGCAGTACTTC. V gene TRBV11-3 combines with J gene TRBJ2-7; 8 bases align to TRBD1. The V and J ends lost 5 bases and 2 bases, in that order; junction bases with no gene match: 8. CDR3 length equals 15 residues. Per the germline V gene, CDR1 is SGHNT and CDR2 is YENEEA.

The rearrangement links TRBV7-8 to TRBJ1-5; 8 positions match TRBD1. Germline V gene sequence: CDR1 SGHVS, CDR2 FQNEAQ. This CDR3 spans 16 amino acids. Trimming removed 3 bases from V and 2 bases from J; junction bases left unmatched: 6. The CDR3 DNA is TGTGCCAGCAGCTTGGGGACAGGTAATGGCAATCAGCCCCAGCATTTT. It encodes CASSLGTGNGNQPQHF.

V gene TRBV27 combines with J gene TRBJ1-4; D might be TRBD1 (5 bases). V shed 9 bases and J shed 8 bases, with 10 bases lying between them. CDR1 is MNHEY and CDR2 is SMNVEV in the germline V gene (reference sequence). The CDR3 consists of 11 residues. This CDR3 reads CARQGREKLFF. In DNA, the CDR3 is TGTGCCAGGCAGGGCCGGGAAAAACTGTTTTTT.

This chain links TRBV4-3 with TRBJ2-7; possible D gene TRBD2, 6 bases. The CDR3 consists of 12 residues. Germline CDR1 LGHNA, CDR2 YSLEER. The V gene lost 0 bases and the J gene lost 6 bases, with 6 bases spanning the gap. The CDR3 loop reads CASSQDSGEQYF. Written as DNA, the CDR3 is TGCGCCAGCAGCCAAGATAGCGGCGAGCAGTACTTC.

The chain employs TRBV2 and TRBJ2-6; no reliable D call. Germline V gene lookup returns CDR1 SNHLY and CDR2 FYNNEI. There are 16 residues in the CDR3. Trimming took 4 bases from V and 2 from J, leaving 12 bases between them. The CDR3 is CASSANGFAGANVLTF. The CDR3, as DNA: TGTGCCAGCAGTGCCAACGGTTTCGCTGGGGCCAACGTCCTGACTTTC. The full variable domain, rest sourced from reference TRBV2 and TRBJ2-6, is EPEVTQTPSHQVTQMGQEVILRCVPISNHLYFYWYRQILGQKVEFLVSFYNNEISEKSEIFDDQFSVERPDGSNFTLKIRSTKLEDSAMYFCASSANGFAGANVLTFGAGSRLTVL.

Regarding this clone: One junction end does not reproduce the germline sequence, and a read error may be involved. The genes are TRBV7-9 and TRBJ1-2; D uncertain. The length of the CDR3 is 14 residues. Germline V CDR1 and CDR2: SEHNR, FQNEAQ (reference sequence). Here the CDR3 DNA reads TGTTCCAGCAGCCCCCAGTCAGGAATCTATGGCTACACCTTC. Encoded protein: CSSSPQSGIYGYTF.

The V call is TRBV12-5, the J call TRBJ1-1; D unresolved. This CDR3 spans 13 amino acids. Trimming cost V 7 bases and J 10 bases, with 19 bases left between them. From germline, CDR1 is LGHNT and CDR2 FRNRAP. In DNA form, the CDR3 reads TGTGCTAGTGACACTCCCACGAGGAGATTAGCTTTCTTT. Translating it yields CASDTPTRRLAFF. Variable domain in full (rest from reference TRBV12-5 and TRBJ1-1): DARVTQTPRHKVTEMGQEVTMRCQPILGHNTVFWYRQTMMQGLELLAYFRNRAPLDDSGMPKDRFSAEMPDATLATLKIQPSEPRDSAVYFCASDTPTRRLAFFGQGTRLTVV.

The J gene is TRBJ2-7, the V gene TRBV7-2, with 8 bases that match TRBD2. After removal of 5 bases from V and 0 bases from J, the junction contained 9 bases not matched to a gene. This CDR3 region has 16 residues. Germline-derived CDR1 and CDR2 are SGHTA and FQGNSA. The CDR3 DNA follows: TGTGCCAGCAGCCCCGAATCGGGGGGGAGCTCCTACGAGCAGTACTTC. It specifies CASSPESGGSSYEQYF.

The chain joins TRBV6-5 to TRBJ2-1; D not certain. The CDR3 has 13 residues. V was trimmed by 6 bases and J by 4 bases, leaving 10 bases between them. Germline lookup yields CDR1 MNHEY and CDR2 SVGAGI. DNA for the CDR3: TGTGCCAGCAGCCTAGGAAAATACAATGAGCAGTTCTTC. It is translated as CASSLGKYNEQFF.

The gene calls are TRBV11-3 and TRBJ2-3, with D perhaps TRBD2 (6 bases). The germline CDR1 and CDR2 sequences are SGHNT and YENEEA. The CDR3 is 15 amino acids. Deletions cut 5 bases from V and 0 bases from J, with 12 bases between. The CDR3 sequence: CASSKGLTSTDTQYF. The CDR3 nucleotides read TGTGCCAGCAGCAAGGGACTTACTAGCACAGATACGCAGTATTTT. The entire variable domain, with the rest obtained from reference TRBV11-3 and TRBJ2-3, is as follows: EAGVVQSPRYKIIEKKQPVAFWCNPISGHNTLYWYLQNLGQGPELLIRYENEEAVDDSQLPKDRFSAERLKGVDSTLKIQPAELGDSAVYLCASSKGLTSTDTQYFGPGTRLTVL.

The chain joins TRBV27 to TRBJ1-2, with 7 bases that match TRBD1. The length of the CDR3 is 18 residues. V shed 6 bases and J 8 bases; nucleotides not matched to a gene: 24. Germline lookup yields CDR1 MNHEY and CDR2 SMNVEV (reference sequence). Here the CDR3 DNA reads TGTGCCAGCAGCCCCGCCGGATACGGGACAGCCCATGCGAGCGGCTACACCTTC. Encoded protein: CASSPAGYGTAHASGYTF.

This rearrangement joins TRBV6-5 to TRBJ1-1; the D gene is possibly TRBD1 (5 bases). The CDR3 contains 15 residues. Trimming stripped 2 bases from V and 0 bases from J, with 10 bases between. CDR1 is MNHEY, CDR2 SVGAGI, per germline. CDR3 protein: CASSYDTGMNTEAFF. CDR3 DNA: TGTGCCAGCAGTTACGATACAGGTATGAACACTGAAGCTTTCTTT.

V gene TRBV6-1 combines with J gene TRBJ1-1, with D unclear. Germline V CDR1 and CDR2: MNHNS, SASEGT. CDR3 length: 13 amino acids. Trimming shortened V by 7 bases and J by 3 bases, and 12 bases separated the two germline ends. The CDR3 bases are TGTGCCAGCAATCCCCGGGTTCACACTGAAGCTTTCTTT. This sequence encodes CASNPRVHTEAFF.

The gene calls are TRBV18 and TRBJ2-7; no clear D. Germline V gives CDR1 KGHSH, CDR2 LQKENI. The V gene lost 0 bases and the J gene lost 3 bases, with 9 bases spanning the gap. The CDR3 runs to 14 residues. The CDR3: CASSPPVSGYEQYF. The CDR3, as DNA: TGTGCCAGCTCACCACCGGTGAGTGGCTACGAGCAGTACTTC.

The genes are TRBV6-5 and TRBJ1-1, with a possible D match to TRBD1 (5 bases). Between the trimmed V and J ends, which lost 5 bases and 0 bases, there was a span of 13 bases. The CDR3 loop spans 15 amino acids. Germline V gives CDR1 MNHEY, CDR2 SVGAGI. The chain's CDR3 is CASSPRDFLNTEAFF. In DNA form, the CDR3 reads TGTGCCAGCAGTCCCCGGGACTTCCTGAACACTGAAGCTTTCTTT.

This chain links TRBV7-2 with TRBJ2-5; 10 nucleotides match TRBD2. Germline V gene lookup returns CDR1 SGHTA and CDR2 FQGNSA. CDR3 length: 14 amino acids. Trimming removed 3 bases from V and 7 bases from J; junction bases left unmatched: 5. The CDR3 sequence is CASSFTSGEGTQYF. The DNA of the CDR3 is TGTGCCAGCAGCTTTACTAGCGGGGAAGGGACCCAGTACTTC.

The chain carries TRBV5-8 and TRBJ1-2, with 8 bases fitting TRBD1. Germline trimming cut 4 bases from V and 0 bases from J; bases unmatched to any gene: 8. Germline CDR1 SGHTS, CDR2 YDEGEE. The CDR3 length is 16 residues. CDR3 region: CASSHGTGEPNYGYTF. CDR3 sequence (DNA): TGTGCCAGCAGCCACGGGACAGGCGAACCTAACTATGGCTACACCTTC. Combining the CDR3 with reference TRBV5-8 and TRBJ1-2 gives the whole variable domain EAGVTQSPTHLIKTRGQQATLRCSPISGHTSVYWYQQALGLGLQFLLWYDEGEERNRGNFPPRFSGRQFPNYSSELNVNALELEDSALYLCASSHGTGEPNYGYTFGSGTRLTVV.

The J gene is TRBJ2-3, the V gene TRBV7-8, with 14 bases aligning to TRBD2. CDR1 and CDR2 (germline): SGHVS, FQNEAQ. The CDR3 contains 15 residues. The trim removed 8 bases at V and 1 base at J, leaving 2 bases unmatched. The CDR3 reads CASGGLAGGTDTQYF. DNA of the CDR3: TGTGCCAGCGGGGGACTAGCGGGGGGCACAGATACGCAGTATTTT.

This sequence joins TRBV15 and TRBJ2-2; the match to TRBD1 covers 9 bases. Germline CDR1 reads LNHNV; CDR2 reads YYDKDF (reference sequence). The CDR3 extends over 14 amino acids. The junction had 8 bases not matched to a gene; V was cut back by 5 bases and J by 10 bases. The CDR3: CATSGDREGEELFF. CDR3 coding DNA: TGTGCCACCAGCGGGGACAGGGAAGGGGAGGAGCTGTTTTTT.

The CDR3 loop reads CASSETDYNSPLHF. The CDR3 nucleotides read TGTGCCAGCAGCGAAACAGACTATAATTCACCCCTCCACTTT. This rearrangement joins TRBV2 to TRBJ1-6; no definite D call. Trimming removed 6 bases at V and 3 bases at J, with 9 bases between. The length of the CDR3 is 14 residues. Germline loops: CDR1 SNHLY, CDR2 FYNNEI.

V and J are TRBV7-2 and TRBJ1-5, with TRBD1 identical over 8 bases. This CDR3 is 17 amino acids long. Germline V gives CDR1 SGHTA, CDR2 FQGNSA. J lost 2 bases, V lost 0 bases, and 6 bases had no gene match. The DNA for the CDR3 is TGTGCCAGCAGCTTAGCGCCGGACAGGGCTGGCAATCAGCCCCAGCATTTT. Translation: CASSLAPDRAGNQPQHF.

The chain has TRBV6-4 and TRBJ2-1, with 10 bases that match TRBD1. The V gene's germline CDR1 is MRHNA and CDR2 SNTAGT. The CDR3 is 15 amino acids. With V trimmed by 2 bases and J by 7 bases, 5 bases remained unmatched. The CDR3 sequence: CASSDPGQGSNEQFF. For the CDR3, the DNA is TGTGCCAGCAGTGACCCGGGACAGGGGTCGAATGAGCAGTTCTTC.

The chain has TRBV5-1 and TRBJ1-1; D might be TRBD1 (5 bases). V gave up 0 bases and J gave up 1 base, with 7 bases separating them. This CDR3 is built from 14 residues. Germline loops: CDR1 SGHRS, CDR2 YFSETQ. The CDR3 coding sequence is TGCGCCAGCAGCTTGGATGGGGCGAACACTGAAGCTTTCTTT. Protein product: CASSLDGANTEAFF.

The CDR3 coding sequence is TGTGCCAGCAGGACCGGGACTAGCGGATACAATGAGCAGTTCTTC. This sequence encodes CASRTGTSGYNEQFF. The V and J genes are TRBV6-6 and TRBJ2-1; 11 bases match TRBD2. In germline, CDR1 is MNHNY, CDR2 SVGAGI (reference sequence). V gave up 6 bases and J gave up 4 bases; unmatched junction bases: 5. There are 15 residues in the CDR3.

The chain is built from TRBV6-5 and TRBJ2-1; 7 bases agree with TRBD1. This CDR3 has 13 amino acids. Germline CDR1 and CDR2: MNHEY and SVGAGI. J gave up 7 bases and V 0 bases, and 0 bases lay outside the gene matches. CDR3 sequence reads: CASSYSGQNEQFF. The DNA of the CDR3 is TGTGCCAGCAGTTACTCGGGACAGAATGAGCAGTTCTTC.